The present T cell receptor (beta chain) was sequenced within a study of radiation and T cells in renal cell carcinoma (dated by TCRdb to the early 2020s). At the level of the whole study: The samples were obtained from a clinical trial, where primary renal cell carcinomas were treated with 15 Gy stereotactic body radiation therapy and then removed by nephrectomy 4 weeks afterward. TCR beta sequencing covered roughly 53 samples in total, comprising approximately 25 tumors and roughly 27 peripheral blood samples. Across all 53 samples, 4,000,000 or so unique CDR3 nucleotide sequences encoding about 2.4 million unique CDR3 amino acid sequences were identified. Points the paper makes about the study in general: Because no pretreatment tumor biopsies were available, whether clonotypes were present in the tumor at baseline could not be determined. Blood repertoire dynamics were not followed beyond 4 weeks after treatment. With a single-armed trial design, the study had no way to address how radiation dose or scheduling affects the TCR repertoire. In blood, the top tumor clonotypes increased between baseline and 2 weeks post-radiation and then shrank by 4 weeks, which suggests that tumor-resident clones expanded only transiently.

Reading the label with the study, this specimen's time point is: baseline pretreatment blood. This specimen's treatment or condition label, per the study, means: 15 Gy SBRT to primary tumor, nephrectomy 4 weeks later. To follow tumor-enriched clonotypes, serial peripheral blood was collected from radiation-treated patients at baseline and at 2 weeks and 4 weeks after SBRT. Renal cell carcinoma with clear cell pathology was present in all patients. Genomic DNA for TCR sequencing was prepared using the QIAamp DNA Blood Mini Kit (Qiagen). The analyses included just those samples that passed every quality control check. CDR1 SGDLS and CDR2 YYNGEE are derived from the germline V gene. The CDR3 has 14 amino acids, counting the end cysteine and phenylalanine. The DNA shown is the 42-base CDR3, in frame from base 1. V and J are truncated by 0 bases and 5 bases respectively, leaving an intervening sequence of 11 bases.

TCR beta libraries were generated from genomic DNA with the immunoSEQ kit, following the manufacturer's recommendations. To prepare libraries, a first multiplex PCR with proprietary primers was run, followed by a second PCR that added unique barcodes, and a bead cleanup was done after each round. Each sample batch included a kit-provided positive control reaction and a negative control reaction. The final libraries underwent checking on an Agilent 4200 TapeStation D1000 ScreenTape, volumetric pooling, and quantification by qPCR. Sequencing was performed on an Illumina NextSeq500 using a MidOutput 150-cycle cartridge, with 156 Read1 cycles, 15 Index1 cycles, and the kit custom primers. The pooled library was loaded at roughly 0.96 pM, with a roughly 20% PhiX control spiked in. On the authors' methods: Vendor-processed data were analyzed in R, with a clonotype defined as all T cells sharing the same CDR3 nucleotide sequence. In the clone abundance analyses, frequencies in each sample were normalized to that sample's 10,000 most abundant clones. Before analysis, public T cell clones were removed, and these numbered fewer than six per sample on average. Tumor-enriched and baseline blood-enriched clonotypes were defined by at least a 32-fold difference in abundance between compartments. Clonotypes expanded or contracted between blood time points were identified with a beta-binomial differential abundance model. Similarity between tumor and blood repertoires was quantified using the Baroni-Urbani and Buser coefficient, and groups were compared with two-tailed Wilcoxon tests in R. What TCRdb holds here is the immuneACCESS table cut down to in-frame rearrangements. Part of the clones is not present; checked against another copy, under half of the missing clones reflect an unresolved V gene, and the others are unexplained. V and J calls and clone size are copied from that table; D and trimming were computed from the DNA. This sample has roughly 100,000 clones in its table, and 75% to 90% of those were observed once. Jointly, the top ten make up approximately 8.4% of the sample.

Notes on this clone: What antigen it recognizes has not been identified. Qualities for individual bases were not recorded, and no much larger clone is one base off.

This material consisted of blood, taken from a patient whose treatment included radiotherapy and nephrectomy. This clonotype originated in a man aged 45-60 years with renal cell carcinoma. The sequence is built from TRBV9 and TRBJ2-5, with no reliable assignment of the D segment. The base sequence is TGTGCCAGCAGCGTAGGATGGGGTGGGGAGACCCAGTACTTC. This sequence encodes CASSVGWGGETQYF.